What follows are 10 T cell receptor beta chains derived from one specimen sequenced in a study of cytomegalovirus exposure and HLA in healthy donors. The data were produced by immunoSEQ multiplex PCR, yet TCRdb's version contains in-frame clones alone and is incomplete. Among hundreds of thousands of clones listed, 86% were seen once. Material: PBMCs. All receptors come from a woman aged 18-29 years in good health and CMV-seronegative.

This rearrangement joins TRBV6-1 to TRBJ1-2, with 7 bases identical to TRBD1. Germline CDR1 MNHNS, CDR2 SASEGT. The length of the CDR3 is 14 residues. After removal of 7 bases from V and 8 bases from J, the junction contained 13 bases not matched to a gene. The CDR3 loop reads CASKRPDRVGGYTF. The CDR3 DNA sequence: TGTGCCAGCAAAAGACCCGACAGGGTGGGCGGCTACACCTTC.

The genes are TRBV28 and TRBJ1-5, with no clear D. There are 12 residues in the CDR3. V lost 5 bases, J lost 1 base, and 3 bases lay in between. From germline, CDR1 is MDHEN and CDR2 SYDVKM. CDR3 nucleotides: TGTGCCAGCAGTCAAAGCAATCAGCCCCAGCATTTT. This encodes CASSQSNQPQHF.

CDR3 bases: TGTGCCAGCAGTTTAAGTGGGGCTAGCACAGATACGCAGTATTTT. Amino acid sequence: CASSLSGASTDTQYF. The genes are TRBV28 and TRBJ2-3, with a possible D match to TRBD1 (5 bases). There are 15 residues in the CDR3. V lost 2 bases and J lost 0, with 9 bases in between. Germline V gives CDR1 MDHEN, CDR2 SYDVKM.

The chain combines TRBV9 with TRBJ1-3, with TRBD1 identical over 7 bases. The CDR3 runs 15 residues. Germline values: CDR1 SGDLS, CDR2 YYNGEE. The V gene end was trimmed by 4 bases and the J gene end by 2 bases; junction bases not matched to a gene: 6. The DNA of the CDR3 is TGTGCCAGCAGCTTATCGACAGGGACTGGAAACACCATATATTTT. It translates to CASSLSTGTGNTIYF.

The genes are TRBV11-2 and TRBJ1-1; perhaps TRBD1 as D (5 bases). The germline V gene has CDR1 SGHAT and CDR2 FQNNGV. The CDR3 is 16 amino acids. The V and J ends lost 1 base and 5 bases respectively, with 17 bases between them. The CDR3 protein is CASSLGGASGGTEAFF. The CDR3 bases are TGTGCCAGCAGCTTAGGCGGGGCCTCCGGCGGGACTGAAGCTTTCTTT.

The DNA of the CDR3 is TGTGCCAGTAGCCAGGCGGGCTATAGCAATCAGCCCCAGCATTTT. Encoded protein: CASSQAGYSNQPQHF. The V call is TRBV19, the J call TRBJ1-5; no clear D gene. From germline, CDR1 is LNHDA and CDR2 SQIVND (reference sequence). Trimming took off 6 bases at V and 0 bases at J, with 12 bases between the two ends. CDR3 length: 15 residues.

The chain uses TRBV4-1 and TRBJ2-5; TRBD1 agrees at 10 bases. The J call could be wrong; TRBJ2-7 is a better fit for the DNA end. Germline V gives CDR1 MGHRA, CDR2 YSYEKL. The CDR3 sequence is 14 residues long. The CDR3 sequence is CASSQRQGAYEQYF. CDR3 DNA: TGCGCCAGCAGCCAGAGACAGGGGGCATACGAGCAGTACTTC.

The chain recombines TRBV7-9 with TRBJ2-7; 7 bases align to TRBD1. The germline CDR1 and CDR2 sequences are SEHNR and FQNEAQ (reference sequence). V was clipped by 5 bases and J by 2 bases; unmatched bases: 6. This CDR3 contains 14 residues. The CDR3 here is CASSPTGAPYEQYF. The CDR3 DNA sequence: TGTGCCAGCAGCCCTACAGGGGCCCCCTACGAGCAGTACTTC.

This clone occurred once. This chain uses TRBV6-5 with TRBJ2-4; no firm D call. Germline values: CDR1 MNHEY, CDR2 SVGAGI. Trimming removed 7 bases from V and 6 bases from J, with 7 bases in between. The CDR3 length is 11 residues. CDR3 region: CASTNRNIQYF. The CDR3, as DNA: TGTGCCAGCACCAACAGAAACATTCAGTACTTC.

The chain recombines TRBV4-1 with TRBJ1-1; no firm D call. V dropped 3 bases and J dropped 4 bases, with 3 bases sitting between them. The length of the CDR3 is 11 residues. Looked up from germline, CDR1 is MGHRA and CDR2 is YSYEKL. CDR3 DNA: TGCGCCAGCAGCCAGAGCACTGAAGCTTTCTTT. Encoded protein: CASSQSTEAFF.